The clone carrying this T cell receptor beta chain was picked up a small number of times. The antigen is unknown. Sequence data for DNA of cultured CD4+ T cells were generated by the Oncomine TCR Beta short-read assay. The template was genomic DNA from cultured CD4+ T cells. TCRdb passed the PCR reads through MiXCR, listing each CDR3 protein once. This table holds some 10,000 distinct CDR3 sequences, around 42% found once. Treatment meaning: roughly ten-day PBMC culture with coronavirus spike peptide pools or control peptides (ViraFEST assay). Pre-COVID-19 pandemic sampling (2011-2018) yielded the unexposed donor's CD4+ T cells. Germline V gene sequence: CDR1 DFQATT, CDR2 SNEGSKA (reference sequence). CDR3 size: 14 residues. Deletions cut 0 bases from V and 6 bases from J, with 15 bases between. The data belong to a study of vaccination and CD4 T cells after COVID-19.

The TCR sequence derives from a human donor in good health. Sample: CD4+ T cells from blood, cultured in vitro. This sequence joins TRBV20-1 and TRBJ2-7, with D tentatively TRBD2 (7 bases). Here the CDR3 reads CSARERGPRVEQYF. In DNA, the CDR3 is TGCAGTGCTAGAGAGCGGGGGCCCCGTGTCGAGCAGTACTTC.